Listed below are T cell receptor beta chains from one sample, sequenced in a study of T-cell memory formation after mild COVID-19. TCRdb fed the 5' RACE reads into MiXCR, producing one record per CDR3 protein. The table records approximately 300,000 distinct CDR3 sequences, less than 20% of them present only once. The specimen sequenced was PBMCs or a T cell subset sorted from them (not recorded which). The receptors were gathered from a young man who had mild COVID-19 (a few samples of this study predate the infection). Cell type and time point are not known. Each CDR3 is given with its conserved first and last residue. The D gene is left open where the match is weak. Part of the rows lack a size; the others show once, few, many or a class for expanded clones.

V,length,J,size,D,CDR3,DNA
TRBV12-3/TRBV12-4,14,TRBJ1-1,-,-,CASSSHQPNTEAFF,TGTGCCAGCAGTTCACACCAGCCGAACACTGAAGCTTTCTTT
TRBV7-2,12,TRBJ2-7,many,-,CASSSSSYEQYF,TGTGCCAGCAGCTCCAGCTCCTACGAGCAGTACTTC
TRBV10-3,13,TRBJ1-2,-,-,CAISESRAFGYTF,TGTGCCATCAGTGAGTCCCGCGCCTTTGGCTACACCTTC
TRBV7-2,16,TRBJ1-4,once,-,CASSRQVGSPGEKLFF,TGTGCCAGCAGCCGACAAGTCGGCAGTCCGGGCGAAAAACTGTTTTTT
TRBV6-6,17,TRBJ1-6,-,TRBD1,CASSYPDGQGYNSPLHF,TGTGCCAGCAGTTACCCCGACGGACAGGGCTATAATTCACCCCTCCACTTT
TRBV27,16,TRBJ1-2,many,-,CASRGLWGEPNYGYTF,TGTGCCAGCAGGGGATTGTGGGGAGAGCCTAACTATGGCTACACCTTC
TRBV27,13,TRBJ2-7,-,-,CASSQQGRDEQYF,TGTGCCAGCAGCCAACAGGGAAGGGACGAGCAGTACTTC
TRBV28,16,TRBJ2-5,-,-,CASSSRTPPSWETQYF,TGTGCCAGCAGTTCACGGACACCCCCTTCATGGGAGACCCAGTACTTC
TRBV7-3,13,TRBJ1-1,few,-,CASSQNRETEAFF,TGTGCCAGCAGCCAAAACAGGGAGACTGAAGCTTTCTTT
TRBV5-6,14,TRBJ1-4,-,-,CASSPRKLYEKLFF,TGTGCCAGCAGCCCCAGAAAACTCTATGAAAAACTGTTTTTT
TRBV5-1,16,TRBJ1-3,many,-,CASSPVIGFSGNTIYF,TGCGCCAGCAGCCCGGTTATCGGCTTTTCTGGAAACACCATATATTTT
TRBV18,15,TRBJ1-1,few,TRBD1,CASSPRDSLSGEAFF,TGTGCCAGCTCACCGAGGGACAGCCTGTCAGGTGAAGCTTTCTTT
TRBV5-1,16,TRBJ2-3,few,TRBD2,CASSLRLAGDLDTQYF,TGCGCCAGCAGCCTAAGACTAGCGGGGGACCTAGATACGCAGTATTTT
TRBV27,14,TRBJ1-4,few,-,CASSLIGFNEKLFF,TGTGCCAGCAGTTTGATAGGCTTTAATGAAAAACTGTTTTTT
TRBV5-1,14,TRBJ2-3,-,-,CASSLGGQSDTQYF,TGCGCCAGCAGCTTGGGCGGGCAATCAGATACGCAGTATTTT
TRBV6-6,12,TRBJ1-1,few,-,CAVHSGITEAFF,TGTGCCGTTCATTCAGGGATCACTGAAGCTTTCTTT
TRBV7-2,13,TRBJ2-1,-,TRBD2,CASSLGPGGEQFF,TGTGCCAGCAGCTTAGGCCCGGGAGGCGAGCAGTTCTTC
TRBV12-3/TRBV12-4,13,TRBJ2-7,-,-,CASTYWGVYEQYF,TGTGCCAGCACCTATTGGGGGGTATACGAGCAGTACTTC
TRBV7-9,17,TRBJ1-1,-,-,CASSLGRQRTMNTEAFF,TGTGCCAGCAGCTTAGGTCGACAGAGGACCATGAACACTGAAGCTTTCTTT
TRBV20-1,14,TRBJ2-3,many,-,CSAPPGVGTDTQYF,TGCAGTGCTCCACCGGGTGTGGGCACAGATACGCAGTATTTT
TRBV7-6,17,TRBJ1-4,once,-,CASSLAPPGPTNEKLFF,TGTGCCAGCAGCTTAGCTCCTCCAGGACCAACTAATGAAAAACTGTTTTTT
TRBV12-3/TRBV12-4,15,TRBJ2-2,many,-,CASSANRDYTGELFF,TGTGCCAGCAGTGCTAACCGGGACTACACCGGGGAGCTGTTTTTT
TRBV12-3/TRBV12-4,16,TRBJ1-3,-,TRBD1,CASSPQGGYSGNTIYF,TGTGCCAGCAGTCCCCAGGGGGGCTACTCTGGAAACACCATATATTTT
TRBV4-2,15,TRBJ1-1,-,-,CASSQMTGGSTEAFF,TGTGCCAGCAGCCAGATGACAGGTGGGTCCACTGAAGCTTTCTTT
TRBV7-8,18,TRBJ2-3,-,-,CASSLPVVGPRSTDTQYF,TGTGCCAGCAGCTTACCGGTAGTGGGCCCGCGATCCACAGATACGCAGTATTTT
TRBV4-3,17,TRBJ1-6,-,TRBD1,CASSRGTGLTRNSPLHF,TGCGCCAGCAGCCGAGGGACAGGGCTAACTCGCAATTCACCCCTCCACTTT
TRBV7-8,15,TRBJ1-1,-,TRBD1,CASSYQGQGGTEAFF,TGTGCCAGCAGCTACCAGGGACAGGGTGGCACTGAAGCTTTCTTT
TRBV4-1,16,TRBJ2-1,many,-,CASSQEESGPQLEQFF,TGCGCCAGCAGCCAAGAGGAAAGCGGACCCCAATTGGAGCAGTTCTTC
TRBV4-3,21,TRBJ2-1,-,TRBD2,CASSQVAWVVTGGSSYNEQFF,TGCGCCAGCAGCCAAGTTGCATGGGTCGTAACCGGGGGGAGCTCCTACAATGAGCAGTTCTTC
TRBV18,14,TRBJ2-4,few,-,CASSPVGRPDIQYF,TGTGCCAGCTCACCAGTAGGCAGGCCGGATATTCAGTACTTC
TRBV14,14,TRBJ2-7,few,-,CASSRGQHYEEQYF,TGTGCCAGCAGCCGGGGGCAGCACTACGAGGAGCAGTACTTC
TRBV7-9,15,TRBJ2-1,few,TRBD2,CASSADWEGYNEQFF,TGTGCCAGCAGCGCCGACTGGGAGGGGTACAATGAGCAGTTCTTC
TRBV7-6,16,TRBJ1-6,many,-,CASSLGNRALNSPLHF,TGTGCCAGCAGCTTAGGAAACCGGGCCCTAAATTCACCCCTCCACTTT
TRBV5-1,17,TRBJ2-7,few,TRBD2,CASSLGTSGLEPYEQYF,TGCGCCAGCAGCTTGGGGACTAGCGGACTAGAACCCTACGAGCAGTACTTC
TRBV12-3/TRBV12-4,14,TRBJ2-5,-,TRBD2,CASSRRGGGETQYF,TGTGCCAGCAGCCGGCGGGGGGGCGGAGAGACCCAGTACTTC
TRBV6-2/TRBV6-3,15,TRBJ2-1,-,-,CASRKGQLTYNEQFF,TGTGCCAGCAGGAAAGGACAGTTGACCTACAATGAGCAGTTCTTC